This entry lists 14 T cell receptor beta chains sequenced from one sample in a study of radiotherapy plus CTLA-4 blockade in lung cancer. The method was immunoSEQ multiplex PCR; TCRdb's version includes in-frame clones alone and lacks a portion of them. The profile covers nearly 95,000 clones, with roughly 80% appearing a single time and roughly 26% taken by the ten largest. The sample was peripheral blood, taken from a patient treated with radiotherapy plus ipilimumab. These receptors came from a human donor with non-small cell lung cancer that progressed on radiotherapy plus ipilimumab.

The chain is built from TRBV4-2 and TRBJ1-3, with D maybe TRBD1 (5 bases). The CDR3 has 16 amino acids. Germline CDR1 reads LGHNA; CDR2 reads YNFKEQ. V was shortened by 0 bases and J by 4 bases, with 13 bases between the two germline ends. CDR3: CASSQESGGSGNTIYF. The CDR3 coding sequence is TGTGCCAGCAGCCAAGAATCGGGGGGGTCCGGAAACACCATATATTTT.

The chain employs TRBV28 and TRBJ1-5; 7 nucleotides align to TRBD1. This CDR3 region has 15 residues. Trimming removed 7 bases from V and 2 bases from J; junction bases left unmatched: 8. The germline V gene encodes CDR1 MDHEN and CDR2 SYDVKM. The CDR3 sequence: CASTLNRGRNQPQHF. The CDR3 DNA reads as TGTGCCAGCACTCTGAATAGGGGGCGCAATCAGCCCCAGCATTTT.

CDR3 in amino acids: CASTPSAALSGANVLTF. The CDR3 nucleotides are TGCGCCAGCACCCCCTCGGCGGCTCTTTCTGGGGCCAACGTCCTGACTTTC. The chain joins TRBV5-1 to TRBJ2-6; D is uncertain. Germline lookup yields CDR1 SGHRS and CDR2 YFSETQ. The CDR3 extends over 17 amino acids. V lost 6 bases, J lost 1 base, and 17 bases lay in between.

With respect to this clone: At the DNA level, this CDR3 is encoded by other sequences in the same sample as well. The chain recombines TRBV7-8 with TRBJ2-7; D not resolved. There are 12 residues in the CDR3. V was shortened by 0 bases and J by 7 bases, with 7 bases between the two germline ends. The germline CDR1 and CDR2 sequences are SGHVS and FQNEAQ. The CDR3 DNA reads TGTGCCAGCAGCTTAGCCCGTGGAGAGCAGTACTTC. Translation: CASSLARGEQYF. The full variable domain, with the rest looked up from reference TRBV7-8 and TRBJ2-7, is GAGVSQSPRYKVAKRGQDVALRCDPISGHVSLFWYQQALGQGPEFLTYFQNEAQLDKSGLPSDRFFAERPEGSVSTLKIQRTQQEDSAVYLCASSLARGEQYFGPGTRLTVT.

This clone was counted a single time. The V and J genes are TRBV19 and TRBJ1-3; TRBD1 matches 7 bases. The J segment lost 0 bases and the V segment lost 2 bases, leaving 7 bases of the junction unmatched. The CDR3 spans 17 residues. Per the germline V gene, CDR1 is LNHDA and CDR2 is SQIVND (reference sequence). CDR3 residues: CASSITTTGSSGNTIYF. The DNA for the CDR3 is TGTGCCAGTAGTATAACCACGACAGGGAGCTCTGGAAACACCATATATTTT.

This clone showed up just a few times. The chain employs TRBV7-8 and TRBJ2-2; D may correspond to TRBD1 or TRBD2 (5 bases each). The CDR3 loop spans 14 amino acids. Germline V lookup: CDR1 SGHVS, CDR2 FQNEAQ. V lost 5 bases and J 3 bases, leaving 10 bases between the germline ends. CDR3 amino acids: CASSTGTDTGELFF. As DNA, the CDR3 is TGTGCCAGCAGCACCGGGACGGACACCGGGGAGCTGTTTTTT.

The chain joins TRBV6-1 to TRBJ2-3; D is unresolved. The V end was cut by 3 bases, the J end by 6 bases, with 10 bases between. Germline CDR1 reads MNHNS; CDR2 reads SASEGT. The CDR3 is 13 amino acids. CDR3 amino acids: CASSEVFGDTQYF. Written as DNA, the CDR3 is TGTGCCAGCAGTGAGGTCTTCGGCGATACGCAGTATTTT.

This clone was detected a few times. CDR3 coding DNA: TGCGCCAGCCGAAAGGTGCACAAAGCTTTCTTT. Its translation is CASRKVHKAFF. The gene calls are TRBV10-2 and TRBJ1-1; D unresolved. This CDR3 has 11 amino acids. Germline V lookup: CDR1 WSHSY, CDR2 SAAADI. V lost 8 bases and J 9 bases, leaving 13 bases between the germline ends.

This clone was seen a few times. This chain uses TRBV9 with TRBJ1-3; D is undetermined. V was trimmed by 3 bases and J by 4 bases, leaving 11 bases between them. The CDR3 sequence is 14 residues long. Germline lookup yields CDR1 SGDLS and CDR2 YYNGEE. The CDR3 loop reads CASSASHLGNTIYF. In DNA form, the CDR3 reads TGTGCCAGCAGCGCCAGTCATCTAGGAAACACCATATATTTT.

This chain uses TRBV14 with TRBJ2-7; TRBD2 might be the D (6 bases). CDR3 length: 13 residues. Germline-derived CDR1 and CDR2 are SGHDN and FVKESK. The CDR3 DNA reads TGTGCCAGCAGCCAAGTTGTCACTAGCCAACTGGACGTC. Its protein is CASSQVVTSQLDV.

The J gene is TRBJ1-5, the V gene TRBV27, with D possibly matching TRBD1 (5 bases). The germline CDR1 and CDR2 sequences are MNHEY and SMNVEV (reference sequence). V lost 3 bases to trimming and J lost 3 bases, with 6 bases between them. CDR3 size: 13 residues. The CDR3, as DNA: TGTGCCAGCAGTTTCAGGGACAATCAGCCCCAGCATTTT. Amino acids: CASSFRDNQPQHF.

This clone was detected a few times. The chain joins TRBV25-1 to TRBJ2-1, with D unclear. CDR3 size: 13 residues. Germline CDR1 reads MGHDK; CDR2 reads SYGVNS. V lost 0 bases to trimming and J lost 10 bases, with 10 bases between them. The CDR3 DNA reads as TGTGCCAGCAGTGAATATGGGTCCGGGGAGCAGTTCTTC. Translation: CASSEYGSGEQFF.

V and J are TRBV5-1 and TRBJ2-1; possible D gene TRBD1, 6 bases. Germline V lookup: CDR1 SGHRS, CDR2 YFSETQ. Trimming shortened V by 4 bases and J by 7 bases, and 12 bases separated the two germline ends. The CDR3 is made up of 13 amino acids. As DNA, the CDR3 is TGCGCCAGCAGCACTGGGGACACTAATGAGCAGTTCTTC. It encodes CASSTGDTNEQFF.

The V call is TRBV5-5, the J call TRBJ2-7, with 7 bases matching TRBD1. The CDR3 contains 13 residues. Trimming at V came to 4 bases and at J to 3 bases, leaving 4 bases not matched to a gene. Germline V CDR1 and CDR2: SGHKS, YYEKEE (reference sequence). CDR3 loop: CASSPGQHYEQYF. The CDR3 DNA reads TGTGCCAGCAGCCCGGGACAGCACTACGAGCAGTACTTC.